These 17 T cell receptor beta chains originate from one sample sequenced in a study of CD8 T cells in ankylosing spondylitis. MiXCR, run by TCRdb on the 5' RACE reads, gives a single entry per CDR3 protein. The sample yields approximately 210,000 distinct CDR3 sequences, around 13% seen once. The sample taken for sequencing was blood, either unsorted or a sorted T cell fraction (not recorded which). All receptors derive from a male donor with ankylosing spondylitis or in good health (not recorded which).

CDR3 residues: CASSEGMSYEQYF. The CDR3, as DNA: TGTGCCAGCAGCGAGGGGATGTCCTACGAGCAGTACTTC. The chain has TRBV11-2 and TRBJ2-7, with D possibly called TRBD1 or TRBD2 (5 bases each). V was shortened by 5 bases and J by 1 base, with 9 bases between the two germline ends. The CDR3 has 13 residues. The germline V gene encodes CDR1 SGHAT and CDR2 FQNNGV.

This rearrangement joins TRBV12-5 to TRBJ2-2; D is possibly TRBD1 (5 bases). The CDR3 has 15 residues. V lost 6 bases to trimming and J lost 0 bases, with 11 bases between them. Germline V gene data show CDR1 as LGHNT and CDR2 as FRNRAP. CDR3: CASGSDSTNTGELFF. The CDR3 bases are TGTGCTAGTGGGAGTGACAGTACGAACACCGGGGAGCTGTTTTTT.

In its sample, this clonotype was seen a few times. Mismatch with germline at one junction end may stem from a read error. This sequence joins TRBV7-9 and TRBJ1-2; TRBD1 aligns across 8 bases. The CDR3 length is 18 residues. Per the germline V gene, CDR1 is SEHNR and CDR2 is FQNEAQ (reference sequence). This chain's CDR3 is CASRLAGGTGDLGSGYTF. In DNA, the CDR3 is TGTGCCAGCAGATTAGCAGGCGGGACAGGAGATTTAGGAAGTGGCTACACCTTC.

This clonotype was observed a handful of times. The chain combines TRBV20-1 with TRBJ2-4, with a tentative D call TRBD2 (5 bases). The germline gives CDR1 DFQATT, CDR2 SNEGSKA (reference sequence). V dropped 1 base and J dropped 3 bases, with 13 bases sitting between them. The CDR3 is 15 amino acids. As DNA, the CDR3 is TGCAGTGCTAGAGTGGATCCTGGAGGCAAAAACATTCAGTACTTC. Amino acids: CSARVDPGGKNIQYF.

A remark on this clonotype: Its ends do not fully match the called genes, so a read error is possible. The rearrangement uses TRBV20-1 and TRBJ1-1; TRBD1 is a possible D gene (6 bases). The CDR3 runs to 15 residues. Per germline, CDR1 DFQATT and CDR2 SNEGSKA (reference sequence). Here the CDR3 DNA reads TGCAGTGCCAGAGATCCGGGACATAGTAACACTGAAGCTTTCTTT. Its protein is CSARDPGHSNTEAFF.

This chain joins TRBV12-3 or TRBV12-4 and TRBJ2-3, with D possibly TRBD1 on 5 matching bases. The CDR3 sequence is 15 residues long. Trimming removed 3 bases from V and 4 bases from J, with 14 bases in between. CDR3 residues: CASSLARAFSDTQYF. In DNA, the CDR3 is TGTGCCAGCAGTTTGGCCAGGGCCTTTTCAGATACGCAGTATTTT.

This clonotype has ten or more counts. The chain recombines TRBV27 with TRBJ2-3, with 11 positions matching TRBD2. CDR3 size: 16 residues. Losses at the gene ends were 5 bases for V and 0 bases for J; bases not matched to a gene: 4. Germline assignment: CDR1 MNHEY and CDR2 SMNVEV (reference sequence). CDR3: CASSLGTSGSTDTQYF. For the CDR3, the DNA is TGTGCCAGCAGTCTGGGGACTAGCGGTAGCACAGATACGCAGTATTTT.

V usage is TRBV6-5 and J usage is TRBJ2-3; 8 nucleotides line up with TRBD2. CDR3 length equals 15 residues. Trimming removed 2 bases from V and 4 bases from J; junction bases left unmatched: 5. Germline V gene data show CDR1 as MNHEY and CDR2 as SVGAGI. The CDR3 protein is CASSYESGSADTQYF. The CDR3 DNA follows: TGTGCCAGCAGTTACGAAAGCGGGAGTGCAGATACGCAGTATTTT.

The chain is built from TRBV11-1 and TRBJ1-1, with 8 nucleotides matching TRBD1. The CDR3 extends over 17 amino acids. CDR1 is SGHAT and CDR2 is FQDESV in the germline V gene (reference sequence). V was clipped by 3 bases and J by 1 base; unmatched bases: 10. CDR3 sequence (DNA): TGTGCCAGCAGCTTCCGACAGGGGAGGGTCCCGAACACTGAAGCTTTCTTT. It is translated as CASSFRQGRVPNTEAFF.

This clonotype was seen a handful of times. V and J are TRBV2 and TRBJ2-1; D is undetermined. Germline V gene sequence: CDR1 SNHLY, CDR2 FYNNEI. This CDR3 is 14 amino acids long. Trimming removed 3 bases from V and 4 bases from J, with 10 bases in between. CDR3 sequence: CASSEAPLYNEQFF. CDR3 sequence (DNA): TGTGCCAGCAGTGAGGCCCCGCTATACAATGAGCAGTTCTTC.

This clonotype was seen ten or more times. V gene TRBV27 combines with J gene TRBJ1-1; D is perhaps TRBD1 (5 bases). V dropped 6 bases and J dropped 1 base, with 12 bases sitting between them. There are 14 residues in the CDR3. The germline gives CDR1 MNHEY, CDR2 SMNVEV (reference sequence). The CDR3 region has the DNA TGTGCCAGCAGGATTAGGGGACCGAACACTGAAGCTTTCTTT. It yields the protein CASRIRGPNTEAFF.

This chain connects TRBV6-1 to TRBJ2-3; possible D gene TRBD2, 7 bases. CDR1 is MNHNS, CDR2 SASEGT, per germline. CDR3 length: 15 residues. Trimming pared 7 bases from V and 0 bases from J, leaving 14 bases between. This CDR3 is CASTPRGGSTDTQYF. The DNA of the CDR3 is TGTGCCAGCACTCCTAGGGGGGGCAGCACAGATACGCAGTATTTT.

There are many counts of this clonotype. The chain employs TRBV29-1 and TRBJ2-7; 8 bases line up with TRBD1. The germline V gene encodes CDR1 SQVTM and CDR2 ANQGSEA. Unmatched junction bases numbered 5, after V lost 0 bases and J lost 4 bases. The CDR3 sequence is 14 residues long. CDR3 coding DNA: TGCAGCGTTGAAGAGGACAGGGCGGGATACGAGCAGTACTTC. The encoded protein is CSVEEDRAGYEQYF.

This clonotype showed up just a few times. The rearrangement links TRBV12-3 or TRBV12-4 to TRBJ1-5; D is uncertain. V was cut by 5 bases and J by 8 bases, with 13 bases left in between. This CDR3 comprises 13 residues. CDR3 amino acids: CASSPHGVEPQHF. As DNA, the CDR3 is TGTGCCAGCAGTCCTCATGGAGTTGAGCCCCAGCATTTT.

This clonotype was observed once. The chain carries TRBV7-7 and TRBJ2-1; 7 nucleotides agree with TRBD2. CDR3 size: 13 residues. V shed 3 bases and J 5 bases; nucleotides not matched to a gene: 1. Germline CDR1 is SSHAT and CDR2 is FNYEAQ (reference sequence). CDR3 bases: TGTGCCAGCAGCTTTAGCGGGCACAATGAGCAGTTCTTC. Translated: CASSFSGHNEQFF.

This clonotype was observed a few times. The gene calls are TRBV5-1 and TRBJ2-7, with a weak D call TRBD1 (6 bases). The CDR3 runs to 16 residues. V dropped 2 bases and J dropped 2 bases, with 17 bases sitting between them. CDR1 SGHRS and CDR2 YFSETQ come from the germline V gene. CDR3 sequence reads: CASSLAGDRSPYEQYF. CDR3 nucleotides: TGCGCCAGCAGCTTAGCCGGAGACAGGAGCCCCTACGAGCAGTACTTC.

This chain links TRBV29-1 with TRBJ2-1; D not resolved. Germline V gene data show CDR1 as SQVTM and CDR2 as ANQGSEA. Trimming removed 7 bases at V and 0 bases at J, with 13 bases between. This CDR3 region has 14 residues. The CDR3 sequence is CSGQSASSYNEQFF. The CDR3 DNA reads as TGCAGCGGGCAATCCGCCAGCTCCTACAATGAGCAGTTCTTC.